Listed here is a single T cell receptor (beta chain). The antigen is unknown. The record originates from a study of T-cell reconstitution after alpha-beta-depleted transplantation in children. Points from the study as a whole: Newly generated T cells supplied most T-cell counts and diversity one year post-transplant. Reportedly, only several hundred clones from non-depleted graft cells drove alpha-beta T-cell counts at about two months. Recipient T cells and thymic progenitors that survived gave rise to the high TCRbeta diversity observed at day 60 in some patients.

The library targeted TCRbeta and was prepared with unique molecular identifiers. TCRdb recomputed calls from the PCR reads with MiXCR, one row per CDR3 protein. The data contain 400,000 to 550,000 distinct CDR3 sequences, more than 9% of them singletons. V was trimmed by 8 bases and J by 12 bases, leaving 5 bases between them. The CDR3 spans 8 residues. Germline V lookup: CDR1 LNHNV, CDR2 YYDKDF (reference sequence). The chain joins TRBV15 to TRBJ2-1, with no clear D. The clonotype comes from a child aged 2 to 10 with inherited bone marrow failure, due to receive a stem cell transplant. Sequencing was performed on PBMCs, taken before TCRalphabeta/CD19-depleted stem cell transplant. The CDR3 loop reads CATLGQFF. The CDR3 DNA is TGTGCCACCCTGGGGCAGTTCTTC.